These T cell receptor beta chains were read from a single sample in a study of blood T cell repertoires in COVID-19. TCRdb keeps only in-frame clones here, not all; method: immunoSEQ multiplex PCR. The sample records 350,000 to 400,000 clones, 88% being singletons. Sequenced sample: PBMCs or T cells enriched from blood (not recorded which). The receptors originated from a woman between 18 and 29 years old who had recovered from COVID-19. The CDR3 runs from the conserved cysteine through the conserved F or W. The order of the fields is V gene, D gene, clone size, J gene, CDR3 DNA, CDR3 protein. The D gene is left open where the match is weak. Rows may omit the clone size; those that give it use once, few, many or a size class.

v_call: TRBV5-6; d_call: -; clone_size: -; j_call: TRBJ1-6; cdr3_nt: TGTGCCAGCAGCTACAAGAACTGGGAGTCACCCCTCCACTTT; cdr3_aa: CASSYKNWESPLHF
v_call: TRBV7-2; d_call: -; clone_size: -; j_call: TRBJ1-2; cdr3_nt: TGTGCCAGCAGCGGGTCCAGGGAGGGTGGCTACACCTTC; cdr3_aa: CASSGSREGGYTF
v_call: TRBV2; d_call: -; clone_size: -; j_call: TRBJ2-7; cdr3_nt: TGTGCCAGCAGGAAGGGGACCTACGAGCAGTACTTC; cdr3_aa: CASRKGTYEQYF
v_call: TRBV7-9; d_call: TRBD1; clone_size: -; j_call: TRBJ1-1; cdr3_nt: TGTGCCAGCAGCCAGAGACAGGGAAACACTGAAGCTTTCTTT; cdr3_aa: CASSQRQGNTEAFF
v_call: TRBV7-9; d_call: -; clone_size: -; j_call: TRBJ2-1; cdr3_nt: TGTGCCAGCAGTCGAACTACATACAATGAGCAGTTCTTC; cdr3_aa: CASSRTTYNEQFF
v_call: TRBV5-1; d_call: -; clone_size: once; j_call: TRBJ2-2; cdr3_nt: TGCGCCAGCAGCTTGCAGGGGATCTTAAACACCGGGGAGCTGTTTTTT; cdr3_aa: CASSLQGILNTGELFF
v_call: TRBV19; d_call: -; clone_size: -; j_call: TRBJ1-5; cdr3_nt: TGTGCCAGTACCCCCCTCGTTGGCAATCAGCCCCAGCATTTT; cdr3_aa: CASTPLVGNQPQHF
v_call: TRBV5-1; d_call: -; clone_size: -; j_call: TRBJ1-6; cdr3_nt: TGCGCCAGCCACCGTGAGGGGGATTTGGGGACACCCCTCCACTTT; cdr3_aa: CASHREGDLGTPLHF
v_call: TRBV28; d_call: TRBD1; clone_size: -; j_call: TRBJ1-1; cdr3_nt: TGTGCCAGCATCAGGGGGTTGAATTCGGGCACTGAAGCTTTCTTT; cdr3_aa: CASIRGLNSGTEAFF
v_call: TRBV6-5; d_call: -; clone_size: -; j_call: TRBJ2-3; cdr3_nt: TGTGCCAGCAACCTACGGGGGGCGGGAGATACGCAGTATTTT; cdr3_aa: CASNLRGAGDTQYF
v_call: TRBV29-1; d_call: TRBD1; clone_size: -; j_call: TRBJ1-2; cdr3_nt: TGCAGCGTTGAGCTAAGGGACAGGGCTGGCCTTACCTATGGCTACACCTTC; cdr3_aa: CSVELRDRAGLTYGYTF
v_call: TRBV6-6; d_call: -; clone_size: -; j_call: TRBJ2-6; cdr3_nt: TGTGCCAGCAGTCCGGCGGACAGTCAGTCTGGGGCCAACGTCCTGACTTTC; cdr3_aa: CASSPADSQSGANVLTF
v_call: TRBV30; d_call: -; clone_size: -; j_call: TRBJ2-2; cdr3_nt: TGTGCCTGGAGCAGGTCCGACGGGGAGCTGTTTTTT; cdr3_aa: CAWSRSDGELFF
v_call: TRBV20-1; d_call: -; clone_size: once; j_call: TRBJ1-2; cdr3_nt: TGCAGTGCCGCTAACTATGGCTACACCTTC; cdr3_aa: CSAANYGYTF
v_call: TRBV6-5; d_call: -; clone_size: once; j_call: TRBJ2-2; cdr3_nt: TGTGCCAGCAACCGCGGGGACACCGGGGAGCTGTTTTTT; cdr3_aa: CASNRGDTGELFF
v_call: TRBV6-5; d_call: -; clone_size: -; j_call: TRBJ2-7; cdr3_nt: TGTGCCAGCAGACCCAGGGGATCCTACGAGCAGTACTTC; cdr3_aa: CASRPRGSYEQYF